A selection of T cell receptor beta chains follows, all from one sample in a study of identical twins. TCRdb re-called the 5' RACE reads with MiXCR, one entry per CDR3 protein. There are approximately 620,000 distinct CDR3 sequences in the sample; 8.6% occur only once, and about 0.98% lies in the top ten. The data were also submitted as part of a second study, on yellow fever vaccine responses in identical twins.

The sample consisted of PBMCs. These receptors all stem from a young woman in good health. Both conserved end residues are part of each CDR3. Each record gives: clone size, V gene, J gene, D gene, CDR3 protein, CDR3 DNA. A D gene is named only where the DNA matches it firmly. The size entry is marked missing in some rows and otherwise reads once, few, many or a size class.

abundance: few; v_gene: TRBV20-1; j_gene: TRBJ2-7; d_gene: TRBD1; CDR3aa: CSAGRDRDPYEQYF; CDR3nt: TGCAGTGCTGGTCGGGACAGGGATCCCTACGAGCAGTACTTC
abundance: many; v_gene: TRBV7-2; j_gene: TRBJ2-3; d_gene: -; CDR3aa: CASNPKGRADTQYF; CDR3nt: TGTGCCAGCAACCCCAAAGGACGGGCAGATACGCAGTATTTT
abundance: -; v_gene: TRBV20-1; j_gene: TRBJ2-1; d_gene: TRBD2; CDR3aa: CSARVLAGALNEQFF; CDR3nt: TGCAGTGCTAGAGTTCTAGCGGGAGCGCTGAATGAGCAGTTCTTC
abundance: few; v_gene: TRBV7-3; j_gene: TRBJ2-2; d_gene: -; CDR3aa: CASSFKEGGELFF; CDR3nt: TGTGCCAGCAGCTTTAAGGAGGGCGGGGAGCTGTTTTTT
abundance: many; v_gene: TRBV2; j_gene: TRBJ2-1; d_gene: -; CDR3aa: CASSSAIEGFRFF; CDR3nt: TGTGCCAGCAGTAGCGCAATAGAGGGTTTTCGGTTCTTC
abundance: many; v_gene: TRBV12-3/TRBV12-4; j_gene: TRBJ2-1; d_gene: -; CDR3aa: CASSFSLGSNEQFF; CDR3nt: TGTGCCAGCAGTTTCTCACTAGGGTCCAATGAGCAGTTCTTC
abundance: few; v_gene: TRBV20-1; j_gene: TRBJ1-1; d_gene: -; CDR3aa: CSARDQGRLYSTEAFF; CDR3nt: TGCAGTGCTAGAGATCAAGGACGCCTTTATAGCACTGAAGCTTTCTTT
abundance: few; v_gene: TRBV5-1; j_gene: TRBJ1-6; d_gene: TRBD1; CDR3aa: CASSVDRAQHNSPLHF; CDR3nt: TGCGCCAGCAGCGTGGACAGGGCACAACACAATTCACCCCTCCACTTT
abundance: -; v_gene: TRBV20-1; j_gene: TRBJ2-5; d_gene: -; CDR3aa: CSASTPIGPWETQYF; CDR3nt: TGCAGTGCTAGCACACCGATAGGGCCTTGGGAGACCCAGTACTTC
abundance: -; v_gene: TRBV12-5; j_gene: TRBJ2-7; d_gene: -; CDR3aa: CASGADGHEQYF; CDR3nt: TGTGCTAGTGGCGCGGACGGCCACGAGCAGTACTTC
abundance: few; v_gene: TRBV4-3; j_gene: TRBJ1-6; d_gene: TRBD1; CDR3aa: CASSLRDSSSPLHF; CDR3nt: TGCGCCAGCAGCCTAAGGGACAGCAGTTCACCCCTCCACTTT
abundance: few; v_gene: TRBV11-2; j_gene: TRBJ2-3; d_gene: TRBD2; CDR3aa: CASNKAGQGSTDTQYF; CDR3nt: TGTGCCAGCAACAAAGCGGGGCAGGGTAGCACAGATACGCAGTATTTT
abundance: -; v_gene: TRBV28; j_gene: TRBJ2-1; d_gene: TRBD2; CDR3aa: CASSSEGLAGNEQFF; CDR3nt: TGTGCCAGCAGTTCCGAGGGACTAGCGGGGAATGAGCAGTTCTTC
abundance: -; v_gene: TRBV9; j_gene: TRBJ2-5; d_gene: -; CDR3aa: CASSDQTEETQYF; CDR3nt: TGTGCCAGCAGCGACCAGACAGAAGAGACCCAGTACTTC
abundance: many; v_gene: TRBV12-3/TRBV12-4; j_gene: TRBJ1-2; d_gene: TRBD1; CDR3aa: CASSPIGQGGYGYTF; CDR3nt: TGTGCCAGCAGCCCCATAGGACAGGGGGGCTATGGCTACACCTTC